The 14 T cell receptor beta chains reported below all come from one sample, sequenced in a study of spatial heterogeneity in lung cancer. The time point: sample taken at primary tumor resection. Unsorted whole RNA from tumor, nontumor lung or frozen PBMC underwent sequencing. TCRdb ran MiXCR on the 5' RACE reads and lists one entry per CDR3 protein. There are around 92,000 distinct CDR3 sequences in the sample; about 12% occur only once, and about 40% lies in the top ten. The source material was PBMCs, sampled at surgery. These receptors were obtained from a male donor with early-stage non-small cell lung cancer.

This clonotype was recorded a few times. CDR3 sequence (DNA): TGTGCCAGCTCACCAAGTGCGGAAGATACGCAGTATTTT. Protein sequence: CASSPSAEDTQYF. The chain links TRBV18 to TRBJ2-3; D is ambiguous. From germline, CDR1 is KGHSH and CDR2 LQKENI. Trimming took 2 bases from V and 5 from J, leaving 8 bases between them. CDR3 length: 13 amino acids. The variable domain in full, completed from reference TRBV18 and TRBJ2-3, reads NAGVMQNPRHLVRRRGQEARLRCSPMKGHSHVYWYRQLPEEGLKFMVYLQKENIIDESGMPKERFSAEFPKEGPSILRIQQVVRGDSAAYFCASSPSAEDTQYFGPGTRLTVL.

In its sample, this clonotype was seen a few times. This rearrangement joins TRBV20-1 to TRBJ1-6, with D perhaps matching TRBD1 (6 bases). In germline, CDR1 is DFQATT, CDR2 SNEGSKA (reference sequence). The CDR3 sequence is 16 residues long. V lost 6 bases to trimming and J lost 9 bases, with 24 bases between them. DNA for the CDR3: TGCAGTGCCCCAACCCCGGGCCTAGGGGGAACTTCACCCCTCCACTTT. Residues: CSAPTPGLGGTSPLHF.

On this clonotype: This may arise from a read error, as a much more abundant clone is one base away. This chain connects TRBV7-2 to TRBJ2-1, with unresolved D. Trimming shortened V by 6 bases and J by 7 bases, and 10 bases separated the two germline ends. Germline V gene data show CDR1 as SGHTA and CDR2 as FQGNSA. The CDR3 length is 12 residues. The CDR3 region is CASRLKWNEQFF. Written as DNA, the CDR3 is TGTGCCAGCAGACTTAAATGGAATGAGCAGTTCTTC.

The CDR3, as DNA: TGTGCCATTACGGGCGGGCCAGGCTCCTACGAGCAGTACTTC. It specifies CAITGGPGSYEQYF. V gene TRBV10-3 combines with J gene TRBJ2-7; weak D call: TRBD2 (5 bases). The CDR3 extends over 14 amino acids. V was clipped by 9 bases and J by 0 bases, with 15 bases between them. Germline V CDR1 and CDR2: ENHRY, SYGVKD.

V usage is TRBV7-2 and J usage is TRBJ2-7, with a tentative D call TRBD2 (5 bases). The V end was cut by 1 base, the J end by 3 bases, with 13 bases between. The germline CDR1 and CDR2 sequences are SGHTA and FQGNSA. This CDR3 has 15 amino acids. The CDR3 loop reads CASSLDRAEIYEQYF. The CDR3 nucleotides are TGTGCCAGCAGCTTAGATCGAGCGGAGATCTACGAGCAGTACTTC.

This clonotype showed up just a few times. The chain combines TRBV15 with TRBJ1-5; D ambiguous. The CDR3 consists of 13 residues. The V end was cut by 0 bases, the J end by 7 bases, with 7 bases between. From germline, CDR1 is LNHNV and CDR2 YYDKDF (reference sequence). Here the CDR3 reads CATSRDRTQPQHF. CDR3 DNA: TGTGCCACCAGCAGAGATAGGACCCAGCCCCAGCATTTT.

The chain combines TRBV5-1 with TRBJ1-1, with D perhaps matching TRBD1 (5 bases). V lost 2 bases, J lost 5 bases, and 10 bases lay in between. The CDR3 totals 13 residues. Germline V gives CDR1 SGHRS, CDR2 YFSETQ. The CDR3 spells CASSFTPGTEAFF. The CDR3 DNA reads TGCGCCAGCAGCTTCACACCAGGGACTGAAGCTTTCTTT.

This sequence joins TRBV3-1 and TRBJ2-4; possibly TRBD1 or TRBD2 for D (5 bases each). Germline V CDR1 and CDR2: LGHDT, YNNKEL (reference sequence). The V and J ends lost 0 bases and 0 bases respectively, with 12 bases between them. This CDR3 has 17 amino acids. The chain's CDR3 is CASSQEPGPIAKNIQYF. In nucleotides, the CDR3 is TGTGCCAGCAGCCAAGAGCCGGGACCAATAGCCAAAAACATTCAGTACTTC. The full variable domain, completed using reference TRBV3-1 and TRBJ2-4, is DTAVSQTPKYLVTQMGNDKSIKCEQNLGHDTMYWYKQDSKKFLKIMFSYNNKELIINETVPNRFSPKSPDKAHLNLHINSLELGDSAVYFCASSQEPGPIAKNIQYFGAGTRLSVL.

This clonotype occurred many times. The chain carries TRBV2 and TRBJ2-1; no clear D. Trimming removed 2 bases from V and 14 bases from J, with 19 bases in between. This CDR3 comprises 14 residues. Germline V CDR1 and CDR2: SNHLY, FYNNEI. Here the CDR3 DNA reads TGTGCCAGCAGTGAACTGACCGGGCCCGAGGTAAAGTTCTTC. Protein: CASSELTGPEVKFF. Full variable domain (remainder filled in from reference TRBV2 and TRBJ2-1): EPEVTQTPSHQVTQMGQEVILRCVPISNHLYFYWYRQILGQKVEFLVSFYNNEISEKSEIFDDQFSVERPDGSNFTLKIRSTKLEDSAMYFCASSELTGPEVKFFGPGTRLTVL.

As to this clonotype: One base away lies a much larger clone, so this may be a sequencing read error. The chain links TRBV5-6 to TRBJ1-5; tentatively, D is TRBD1 (6 bases). The CDR3 loop spans 13 amino acids. Germline assignment: CDR1 SGHDT and CDR2 YYEEEE. V lost 0 bases and J 6 bases, leaving 7 bases between the germline ends. CDR3 bases: TGTGCCAGCAGCTTGGGGGGGCTTCAGCCCCAGCATTTT. Translation: CASSLGGLQPQHF.

This clonotype has only a few counts. The J gene is TRBJ2-6, the V gene TRBV7-3; no firm D call. CDR3 length: 16 amino acids. CDR1 SGHTA and CDR2 FQGTGA come from the germline V gene. Trimming left V 5 bases short and J 4 bases short, with 15 bases between. The CDR3 protein is CASSRIKSRGANVLTF. The CDR3 DNA follows: TGTGCCAGCAGCCGAATTAAATCTCGAGGGGCCAACGTCCTGACTTTC.

This clonotype was detected many times. The chain uses TRBV7-2 and TRBJ2-1, with 9 bases lining up with TRBD2. V shed 8 bases and J 7 bases; nucleotides not matched to a gene: 9. Germline V CDR1 and CDR2: SGHTA, FQGNSA. This CDR3 comprises 14 residues. The CDR3 coding sequence is TGTGCCAGCGGTCCGCGGGGGGGCATGAATGAGCAGTTCTTC. This gives the protein CASGPRGGMNEQFF.

The chain couples TRBV28 to TRBJ2-5, with D possibly called TRBD1 or TRBD2 (5 bases each). This CDR3 comprises 14 residues. V lost 5 bases and J 1 base, leaving 11 bases between the germline ends. Germline CDR1 is MDHEN and CDR2 is SYDVKM. The CDR3 spells CASSLPGTQETQYF. The CDR3 bases are TGTGCCAGCAGTCTGCCTGGGACCCAAGAGACCCAGTACTTC.

The sample holds a few counts of this clonotype. The chain links TRBV7-2 to TRBJ1-2; D not resolved. Trimming took off 6 bases at V and 5 bases at J, with 19 bases between the two ends. Germline CDR1 is SGHTA and CDR2 is FQGNSA. The CDR3 sequence is 15 residues long. The CDR3 protein is CASRLTAGSLYGYTF. The CDR3 DNA sequence: TGTGCCAGCAGACTTACAGCCGGGTCCCTTTATGGCTACACCTTC. The full variable domain, with the rest looked up from reference TRBV7-2 and TRBJ1-2, is GAGVSQSPSNKVTEKGKDVELRCDPISGHTALYWYRQSLGQGLEFLIYFQGNSAPDKSGLPSDRFSAERTGGSVSTLTIQRTQQEDSAVYLCASRLTAGSLYGYTFGSGTRLTVV.